This note documents a single T cell receptor beta chain sequence. These data originate in a study of cytomegalovirus exposure and HLA in healthy donors. Study background: Previous work identified some 120 million unique TCR beta sequences from around 200 million T cells.

In germline, CDR1 is SGHDT, CDR2 YYEEEE. This CDR3 is 17 amino acids long. V lost 0 bases and J lost 5, with 18 bases in between. The PCR made use of 60 Vbeta and 13 Jbeta primers. Produced via immunoSEQ multiplex PCR; TCRdb's table is partial and in-frame only. The repertoire holds about 140,000 clones, approximately 83% seen once, with more than 4% in the top ten. Sequences were obtained from PBMCs. This chain links TRBV5-6 with TRBJ2-1; maybe TRBD1 (5 bases). This receptor was obtained from a man in his forties in good health and CMV-seropositive. The DNA for the CDR3 is TGTGCCAGCAGCTTGGCCGGGCTCTGGGGCAATCACAATGAGCAGTTCTTC. This codes for CASSLAGLWGNHNEQFF.